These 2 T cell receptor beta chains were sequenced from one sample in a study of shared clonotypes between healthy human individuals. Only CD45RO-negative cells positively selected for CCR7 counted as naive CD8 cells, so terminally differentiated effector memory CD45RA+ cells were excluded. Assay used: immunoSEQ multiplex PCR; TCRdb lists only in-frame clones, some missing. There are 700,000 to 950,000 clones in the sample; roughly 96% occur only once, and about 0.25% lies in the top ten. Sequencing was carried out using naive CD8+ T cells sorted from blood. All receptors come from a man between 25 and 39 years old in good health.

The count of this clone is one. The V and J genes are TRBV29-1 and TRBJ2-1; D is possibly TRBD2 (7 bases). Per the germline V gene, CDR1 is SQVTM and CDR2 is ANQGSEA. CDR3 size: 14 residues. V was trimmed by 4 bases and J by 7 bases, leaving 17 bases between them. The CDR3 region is CSVAGGLAGNEQFF. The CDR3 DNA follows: TGCAGCGTTGCGGGGGGCCTCGCTGGGAATGAGCAGTTCTTC.

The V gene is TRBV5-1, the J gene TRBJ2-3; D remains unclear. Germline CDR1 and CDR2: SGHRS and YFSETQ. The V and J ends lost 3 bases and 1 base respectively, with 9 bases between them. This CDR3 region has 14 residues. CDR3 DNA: TGCGCCAGCAGCTCCGGGCCGGGCACAGATACGCAGTATTTT. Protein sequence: CASSSGPGTDTQYF.